This TCR beta chain emerged from a study of neurological immune-mediated disorders. Findings and caveats of the study: The most TCR clonal expansion was seen in HTLV-1-associated myelopathy, whereas the least was seen in multiple sclerosis, below the level in healthy controls.

TCRdb independently ran MiXCR on the 5' RACE reads; one entry per CDR3 protein. This sample has around 70,000 distinct CDR3 sequences, with 4.5% to 5.5% found just once. This clonotype was observed many times. Its antigen is unidentified. The V gene's germline CDR1 is SGHRS and CDR2 YFSETQ. The CDR3 covers 13 residues. V gave up 1 base and J gave up 5 bases, with 9 bases separating them. This receptor was obtained from a woman in her 70s with multiple sclerosis. The chain employs TRBV5-1 and TRBJ2-5; D uncertain. Sequenced: PBMCs. This CDR3 is CASSLWSVETQYF. The CDR3 bases are TGCGCCAGCAGCTTGTGGTCGGTCGAGACCCAGTACTTC.